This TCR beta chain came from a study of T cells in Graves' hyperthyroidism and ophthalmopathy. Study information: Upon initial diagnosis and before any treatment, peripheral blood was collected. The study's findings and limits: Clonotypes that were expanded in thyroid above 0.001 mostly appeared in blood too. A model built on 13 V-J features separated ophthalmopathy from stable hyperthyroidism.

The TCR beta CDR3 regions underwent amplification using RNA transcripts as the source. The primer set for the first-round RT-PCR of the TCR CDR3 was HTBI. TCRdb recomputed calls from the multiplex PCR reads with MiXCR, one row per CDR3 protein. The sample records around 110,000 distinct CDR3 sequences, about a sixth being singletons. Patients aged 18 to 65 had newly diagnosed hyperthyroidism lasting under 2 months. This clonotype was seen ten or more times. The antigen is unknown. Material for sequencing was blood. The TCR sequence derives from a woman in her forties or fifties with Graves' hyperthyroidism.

CDR3 in amino acids: CSARDFEGVEGDTQYF. CDR3 DNA: TGCAGTGCTAGAGATTTTGAGGGAGTGGAGGGAGATACGCAGTATTTT. This sequence joins TRBV20-1 and TRBJ2-3, with a weak D call TRBD2 (6 bases). CDR1 and CDR2 (germline): DFQATT, SNEGSKA (reference sequence). The CDR3 totals 16 residues. The V and J ends lost 0 bases and 5 bases respectively, with 18 bases between them.